This T cell receptor (beta chain) originates from a study of CD4 T cells in lung cancer (dated 2019 in TCRdb). About the study as a whole: To find responses to candidate mutation-encoded neoepitopes, the study screened blood T cells from NSCLC patients and isolated neoantigen-specific CD4+ T-cell clones and TCRs. TCRB deep sequencing tracked the frequency of neoantigen-specific clonotypes in tumor resections, non-adjacent lung and cultured T-cell products. Tumor and non-adjacent lung tissue came from a handful of patients undergoing curative-intent resections for stage I-III non-small cell lung cancer. Before blood donation, treatments including platinum chemotherapy had been received by the patients, and nivolumab or pembrolizumab had been received by some of the patients. The resected patients had lung adenocarcinoma or squamous cell carcinoma, were aged 60 to 69 at blood donation, and mostly were former smokers.

Broad study findings and their caveats: Some blood-derived responses might reflect in vitro priming of naive T cells or cross-reactivity rather than memory responses to the cancer.

Remarks on this clone: Its antigen remains unidentified. Per-base qualities were not stored, and no clone one base away is much larger.

The library was prepared using the immunoSEQ multiplex PCR assay. DNA was isolated using Qiagen DNeasy or QIAamp micro DNA kits, and TCRB was sequenced using the Adaptive Biotechnology human TCRB sequencing kit. TCRB libraries were sequenced on an Illumina MiSeq. As for how the authors treated the data: TCRB sequence data were analyzed with the kit provider's software, and tumor enrichment of clonotype templates was tested with Fisher's exact test. TCRdb took over this immuneACCESS table, retaining in-frame rearrangements with V and J assigned. Such tables are incomplete; in checked studies, under half of the missing clones stem from an unresolved V gene, and the remainder is unexplained. V, J and clone size derive from that table, while D and trimming were established from the DNA sequence. The sample includes about 4,800 clones, with over 70% observed a single time. Of the sample, about a sixth is held by the ten largest clones.

The clonotype was recovered from a man in his 60s with non-small cell lung cancer. Sequenced: lung tumor tissue.

The CDR3 region: CASSAPTGPYEQYF. The nucleotide sequence is given as TGCGCCAGCAGTGCACCGACAGGCCCCTACGAGCAGTACTTC. The sequence links TRBV10-1 to TRBJ2-5, with TRBD1 perhaps the D gene, on 6 matching bases. The J call may be incorrect, as the DNA end agrees better with TRBJ2-7. The CDR3 measures 14 amino acids from cysteine to phenylalanine. Only the CDR3 region is kept as DNA, spanning 42 bases read in frame from base 1. The germline V gene (reference sequence) specifies WNHNN as CDR1 and SYGVQD as CDR2.